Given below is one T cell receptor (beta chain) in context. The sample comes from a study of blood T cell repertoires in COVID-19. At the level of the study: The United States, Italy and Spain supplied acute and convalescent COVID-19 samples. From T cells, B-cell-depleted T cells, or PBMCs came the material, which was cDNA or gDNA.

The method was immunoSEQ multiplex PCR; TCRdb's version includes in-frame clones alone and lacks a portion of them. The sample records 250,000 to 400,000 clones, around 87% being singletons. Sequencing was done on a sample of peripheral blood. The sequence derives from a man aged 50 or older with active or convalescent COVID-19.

The chain's CDR3 is CASSMDRGREQYF. CDR3 DNA sequence: TGTGCCAGCAGCATGGACAGGGGGCGCGAGCAGTACTTC. The chain recombines TRBV7-3 with TRBJ2-7; 11 bases line up with TRBD1. Losses at the gene ends were 5 bases for V and 6 bases for J; bases not matched to a gene: 3. This CDR3 spans 13 amino acids. Germline CDR1 is SGHTA and CDR2 is FQGTGA. Based on the CDR3 plus reference TRBV7-3 and TRBJ2-7, the full variable domain is GAGVSQTPSNKVTEKGKYVELRCDPISGHTALYWYRQSLGQGPEFLIYFQGTGAADDSGLPNDRFFAVRPEGSVSTLKIQRTERGDSAVYLCASSMDRGREQYFGPGTRLTVT.